Sequencing of this TCR beta chain was carried out in a study of T cells in Graves' hyperthyroidism and ophthalmopathy. Overall study context: Upon initial diagnosis and before any treatment, peripheral blood was collected.

Ophthalmopathy patients had moderate-to-severe active disease, CAS ≥3, NOSPECS ≥4, and disease duration under 3 months. Clinical symptoms, serum thyroxine and TRAb, thyroid ultrasound and orbital computed tomography together formed the diagnostic basis. Fresh peripheral blood, around 9.3 ml, was the source of the PBMCs. Amplification yielded TCR beta CDR3 regions, with RNA transcripts as the source. TCR CDR3 regions were first amplified by RT-PCR with HTBI primers. One entry per CDR3 protein, called by TCRdb with MiXCR from the multiplex PCR reads. The sample has roughly 350,000 distinct CDR3 sequences, roughly 13% seen once; the top ten hold 34%. This clonotype has ten or more counts. With V trimmed by 5 bases and J by 9 bases, 12 bases remained unmatched. Germline CDR1 MNHEY, CDR2 SMNVEV (reference sequence). This CDR3 has 16 amino acids.

Source material: blood. This receptor was obtained from a woman aged 40-49 years with Graves' ophthalmopathy. This chain connects TRBV27 to TRBJ2-1; TRBD1 aligns across 11 bases. The CDR3 region is CASSRKGQGEVFEQFF. The CDR3 DNA sequence: TGTGCCAGCAGTCGAAAGGGACAGGGGGAAGTTTTTGAGCAGTTCTTC.